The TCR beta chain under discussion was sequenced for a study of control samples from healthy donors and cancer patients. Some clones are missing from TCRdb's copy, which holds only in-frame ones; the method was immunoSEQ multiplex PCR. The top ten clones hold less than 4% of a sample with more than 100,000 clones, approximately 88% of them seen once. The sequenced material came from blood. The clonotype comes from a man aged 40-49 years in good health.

The CDR3 is CASSDFTGELFF. The CDR3 DNA reads TGTGCCAGCAGTGATTTTACCGGGGAGCTGTTTTTT. The rearrangement links TRBV2 to TRBJ2-2; no clear D. Deletions cut 3 bases from V and 5 bases from J, with 4 bases between. This CDR3 has 12 residues. From germline, CDR1 is SNHLY and CDR2 FYNNEI.